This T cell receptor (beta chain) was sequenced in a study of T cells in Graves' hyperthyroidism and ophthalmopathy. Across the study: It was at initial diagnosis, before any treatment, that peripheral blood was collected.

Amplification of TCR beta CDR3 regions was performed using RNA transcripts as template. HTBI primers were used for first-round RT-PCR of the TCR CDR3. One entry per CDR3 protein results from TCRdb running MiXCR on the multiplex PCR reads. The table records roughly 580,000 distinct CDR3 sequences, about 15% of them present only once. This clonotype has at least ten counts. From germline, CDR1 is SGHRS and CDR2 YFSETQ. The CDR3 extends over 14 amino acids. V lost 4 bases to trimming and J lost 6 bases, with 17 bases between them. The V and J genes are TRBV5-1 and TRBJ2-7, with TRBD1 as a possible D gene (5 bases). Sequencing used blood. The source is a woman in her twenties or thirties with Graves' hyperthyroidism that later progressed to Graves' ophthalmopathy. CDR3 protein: CASSDDRGVGEQYF. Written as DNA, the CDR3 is TGCGCCAGCAGCGATGATAGGGGTGTGGGCGAGCAGTACTTC.